The 26 T cell receptor beta chains given below trace back to one sample, sequenced in a study of a mutant IDH1 vaccine in newly diagnosed glioma. Clones were read by immunoSEQ multiplex PCR, and TCRdb kept only the in-frame ones, dropping some. The repertoire includes about 23,000 clones, 70% to 85% of them detected once, and approximately 8% sits in the top ten. Their antigen targets remain unknown. Time point meaning: week 11, during vaccination. All doses held 300 ug of mutant IDH1 20-mer peptide, with topical imiquimod. The material sequenced was PBMCs, taken from a glioma patient whose treatment included an IDH1 peptide vaccine. The receptor set was obtained from a man aged 35 to 55 with glioma.

The rearrangement links TRBV28 to TRBJ1-2; D unresolved. Germline assignment: CDR1 MDHEN and CDR2 SYDVKM. CDR3 length: 19 residues. The germline V and J ends were trimmed by 1 base and 4 bases, with 25 bases remaining between them. CDR3 nucleotides: TGTGCCAGCAGTTTATTTGGCGGGATGGCGGGATCTGACGGCTATGGCTACACCTTC. Its translation: CASSLFGGMAGSDGYGYTF.

The V call is TRBV5-1, the J call TRBJ2-7; no clear D. The CDR3 covers 14 residues. The germline gives CDR1 SGHRS, CDR2 YFSETQ. The V end was cut by 2 bases, the J end by 5 bases, with 14 bases between. CDR3 in DNA: TGCGCCAGCAGCTTCTTCCCGGGTACCAACGAGCAGTACTTC. Protein sequence: CASSFFPGTNEQYF.

The rearrangement uses TRBV5-4 and TRBJ2-5; D might be TRBD2 (5 bases). The germline CDR1 and CDR2 sequences are SGHNT and YYREEE (reference sequence). CDR3 length equals 14 residues. V shed 2 bases and J shed 4 bases, with 12 bases lying between them. Written as DNA, the CDR3 is TGTGCCAGCAGCTTCGGGGTGGGCCCAGAGACCCAGTACTTC. As protein: CASSFGVGPETQYF. Filled out from reference TRBV5-4 and TRBJ2-5, the complete variable domain reads ETGVTQSPTHLIKTRGQQVTLRCSSQSGHNTVSWYQQALGQGPQFIFQYYREEENGRGNFPPRFSGLQFPNYSSELNVNALELDDSALYLCASSFGVGPETQYFGPGTRLLVL.

The chain carries TRBV4-3 and TRBJ1-2, with D hard to call. The V gene's germline CDR1 is LGHNA and CDR2 YSLEER. The CDR3 is made up of 12 amino acids. Deletions cut 6 bases from V and 8 bases from J, with 13 bases between. The CDR3 loop is CASSRHGSGYTF. The CDR3 region has the DNA TGCGCCAGCAGTCGCCATGGGTCAGGCTACACCTTC.

The chain links TRBV5-8 to TRBJ1-6; D is unclear. The CDR3 totals 16 residues. Germline CDR1 reads SGHTS; CDR2 reads YDEGEE. Trimming took 0 bases from V and 7 from J, leaving 14 bases between them. The CDR3, as DNA: TGTGCCAGCAGCTTGGCCTCCCCTTTTTACAATTCACCCCTCCACTTT. Translated: CASSLASPFYNSPLHF.

The genes are TRBV11-2 and TRBJ2-7; 8 bases are shared with TRBD2. This CDR3 has 17 amino acids. The germline V gene has CDR1 SGHAT and CDR2 FQNNGV. Losses at the gene ends were 0 bases for V and 0 bases for J; bases not matched to a gene: 7. This CDR3 is CASSLEDSGVISYEQYF. The CDR3 DNA follows: TGTGCCAGCAGCTTAGAAGATAGCGGGGTGATCTCCTACGAGCAGTACTTC.

This rearrangement joins TRBV7-9 to TRBJ1-2; D unclear. This CDR3 region has 14 residues. Germline-derived CDR1 and CDR2 are SEHNR and FQNEAQ (reference sequence). Trimming cost V 5 bases and J 3 bases, with 13 bases left between them. The CDR3 reads CASSLLRVYYGYTF. The DNA of the CDR3 is TGTGCCAGCAGCCTCTTGAGGGTTTACTATGGCTACACCTTC. Full variable domain (missing parts from reference TRBV7-9 and TRBJ1-2): DTGVSQNPRHKITKRGQNVTFRCDPISEHNRLYWYRQTLGQGPEFLTYFQNEAQLEKSRLLSDRFSAERPKGSFSTLEIQRTEQGDSAMYLCASSLLRVYYGYTFGSGTRLTVV.

CDR3 DNA: TGTGCCAGCAGCGATGGGACGGAAAACACAGATACGCAGTATTTT. Protein: CASSDGTENTDTQYF. The chain is built from TRBV5-4 and TRBJ2-3; the D gene could be TRBD1 or TRBD2 (5 bases each). Germline V CDR1 and CDR2: SGHNT, YYREEE (reference sequence). The CDR3 runs to 15 residues. Trimming took 4 bases from V and 2 from J, leaving 14 bases between them.

This chain connects TRBV7-2 to TRBJ2-2, with 7 bases matching TRBD1. There are 15 residues in the CDR3. V trimming: 2 bases; J trimming: 3 bases; junction bases outside the gene matches: 3. Per germline, CDR1 SGHTA and CDR2 FQGNSA. This chain's CDR3 is CASSLPQGYTGELFF. The CDR3 nucleotides are TGTGCCAGCAGCTTACCACAGGGGTACACCGGGGAGCTGTTTTTT.

Written as DNA, the CDR3 is TGTGCCAGCAGTATTCATAGCGGGACAGACGAGCAGTACGTC. It is translated as CASSIHSGTDEQYV. This rearrangement joins TRBV28 to TRBJ2-7; weak D call: TRBD2 (8 bases). Trimming pared 5 bases from V and 5 bases from J, leaving 16 bases between. Germline CDR1 MDHEN, CDR2 SYDVKM. The length of the CDR3 is 14 residues.

The genes are TRBV11-3 and TRBJ2-2; the match to TRBD2 covers 8 bases. The CDR3 sequence is 15 residues long. Germline V CDR1 and CDR2: SGHNT, YENEEA. V was clipped by 4 bases and J by 5 bases; unmatched bases: 6. As DNA, the CDR3 is TGTGCCAGCAGCTCCGGGAGGGCCTCAACCGGGGAGCTGTTTTTT. It yields the protein CASSSGRASTGELFF.

The chain is built from TRBV5-8 and TRBJ2-3; a weak D match, TRBD1 (5 bases). The CDR3 loop spans 13 amino acids. Per the germline V gene, CDR1 is SGHTS and CDR2 is YDEGEE. The ends were cut back, 1 base at V and 4 bases at J, with 7 bases in the middle. This CDR3 is CASSLPGPDTQYF. The CDR3, as DNA: TGTGCCAGCAGCTTGCCAGGGCCAGATACGCAGTATTTT.

As DNA, the CDR3 is TGTGCCAGTAGTGCGACAGGGGGCGAGCAGTCACCCCTCCACTTT. This encodes CASSATGGEQSPLHF. The V and J genes are TRBV19 and TRBJ1-6, with TRBD1 identical over 10 bases. The V segment lost 5 bases and the J segment 10 bases; nucleotides outside the gene matches: 8. CDR1 LNHDA and CDR2 SQIVND come from the germline V gene (reference sequence). The CDR3 spans 15 residues.

V and J are TRBV27 and TRBJ2-6; 7 nucleotides match TRBD1. This CDR3 has 19 amino acids. The V and J ends lost 5 bases and 1 base, in that order; junction bases with no gene match: 14. From germline, CDR1 is MNHEY and CDR2 SMNVEV (reference sequence). The CDR3 DNA is TGTGCCAGCAGTCGAGGAAGGGGGCCCTTGCTTTCTGGGGCCAACGTCCTGACTTTC. This sequence encodes CASSRGRGPLLSGANVLTF.

The chain is built from TRBV11-2 and TRBJ2-1; 12 bases map to TRBD2. V was pared by 6 bases and J by 1 base, with 4 bases of the junction left unmatched. Germline CDR1 reads SGHAT; CDR2 reads FQNNGV. This CDR3 is 16 amino acids long. CDR3: CASSITSGRSYNEQFF. In DNA form, the CDR3 reads TGTGCCAGCAGTATTACTAGCGGGAGGTCCTACAATGAGCAGTTCTTC.

The chain has TRBV25-1 and TRBJ2-1; 9 nucleotides agree with TRBD2. Trimming removed 4 bases from V and 6 bases from J; junction bases left unmatched: 7. Germline V gene sequence: CDR1 MGHDK, CDR2 SYGVNS. The CDR3 loop spans 15 amino acids. CDR3 sequence: CASSVGAGGFNEQFF. For the CDR3, the DNA is TGTGCCAGCAGTGTGGGAGCGGGAGGTTTCAATGAGCAGTTCTTC.

The chain couples TRBV19 to TRBJ1-2; D is perhaps TRBD1 (6 bases). Trimming cost V 7 bases and J 7 bases, with 22 bases left between them. From germline, CDR1 is LNHDA and CDR2 SQIVND (reference sequence). The CDR3 spans 15 residues. CDR3 loop: CASINEEAGEAGYTF. The DNA for the CDR3 is TGTGCCAGTATAAACGAGGAGGCAGGGGAGGCTGGCTACACCTTC.

This clone was counted once. The chain is built from TRBV6-5 and TRBJ1-3, with D perhaps TRBD1 (6 bases). CDR1 MNHEY and CDR2 SVGAGI come from the germline V gene. The V end was cut by 8 bases, the J end by 2 bases, with 13 bases between. This CDR3 contains 14 residues. The CDR3 here is CASRRTEAGNTIYF. DNA for the CDR3: TGTGCCAGCCGACGGACAGAGGCTGGAAACACCATATATTTT.

This clone has a single count. The chain uses TRBV6-5 and TRBJ2-5; D is ambiguous. The germline gives CDR1 MNHEY, CDR2 SVGAGI. The CDR3 runs 12 residues. V lost 0 bases and J 5 bases, leaving 4 bases between the germline ends. The CDR3 DNA is TGTGCCAGCAGTTACTCCCCCGAGACCCAGTACTTC. The encoded protein is CASSYSPETQYF.

This clone was observed once. The chain is built from TRBV21-1 and TRBJ1-2; the table calls TRBD1, which could not be checked here. TRBV21-1 is noted as a pseudogene. The CDR3 is 14 amino acids. The CDR3 sequence: CASSKMQGGYGYTF. DNA for the CDR3: TGTGCCAGCAGCAAAATGCAGGGCGGCTATGGCTACACCTTC.

The rearrangement uses TRBV29-1 and TRBJ1-1; the D is unclear. Germline V gene data show CDR1 as SQVTM and CDR2 as ANQGSEA. Trimming stripped 7 bases from V and 5 bases from J, with 11 bases between. The CDR3 loop spans 11 amino acids. This chain's CDR3 is CSARRETEAFF. DNA for the CDR3: TGCAGCGCCCGAAGGGAGACTGAAGCTTTCTTT.

The chain couples TRBV11-2 to TRBJ1-2; TRBD1 is a possible D gene (6 bases). The CDR3 runs 16 residues. Trimming cost V 1 base and J 1 base, with 13 bases left between them. Germline assignment: CDR1 SGHAT and CDR2 FQNNGV. The CDR3: CASSLVRRGRNYGYTF. In nucleotides, the CDR3 is TGTGCCAGCAGCTTAGTTCGCAGGGGCCGTAACTATGGCTACACCTTC. Full variable domain (rest looked up from reference TRBV11-2 and TRBJ1-2): EAGVAQSPRYKIIEKRQSVAFWCNPISGHATLYWYQQILGQGPKLLIQFQNNGVVDDSQLPKDRFSAERLKGVDSTLKIQPAKLEDSAVYLCASSLVRRGRNYGYTFGSGTRLTVV.

As to this clone: Other DNA sequences in this specimen translate into the identical CDR3. The V and J genes are TRBV4-2 and TRBJ2-7; 8 nucleotides align to TRBD2. The junction had 14 bases not matched to a gene; V was cut back by 0 bases and J by 10 bases. Germline V CDR1 and CDR2: LGHNA, YNFKEQ. This CDR3 is 16 amino acids long. The CDR3 spells CASSQEVSGIGGEQYF. The CDR3 nucleotides read TGTGCCAGCAGCCAAGAAGTTAGCGGGATAGGCGGCGAACAGTACTTC.

This clone was seen more than once but under ten times. The rearrangement joins TRBV2 to TRBJ1-5; D is unresolved. The V gene lost 7 bases and the J gene lost 2 bases, with 15 bases spanning the gap. Germline lookup yields CDR1 SNHLY and CDR2 FYNNEI. This CDR3 spans 15 amino acids. The CDR3 DNA reads as TGTGCCAGCACCCTAGACTATGGTGGCAATCAGCCCCAGCATTTT. Translating gives CASTLDYGGNQPQHF.

This chain connects TRBV18 to TRBJ2-4, with a weak D call TRBD2 (5 bases). In germline, CDR1 is KGHSH, CDR2 LQKENI. Trimming pared 3 bases from V and 10 bases from J, leaving 13 bases between. This CDR3 spans 13 amino acids. CDR3 amino acids: CASSPSDRGIQYF. The CDR3 region has the DNA TGTGCCAGCTCACCGTCGGACCGGGGAATTCAGTACTTC.

Only one count was recorded for this clone. The CDR3 DNA sequence: TGTGCCAGCAGCTTACCGGCCGGGAAGAGTGGGGAGCTGTTTTTT. Residues: CASSLPAGKSGELFF. V usage is TRBV11-1 and J usage is TRBJ2-2, with D maybe TRBD2 (5 bases). This CDR3 spans 15 amino acids. V was cut by 2 bases and J by 8 bases, with 15 bases left in between. The germline V gene encodes CDR1 SGHAT and CDR2 FQDESV (reference sequence).